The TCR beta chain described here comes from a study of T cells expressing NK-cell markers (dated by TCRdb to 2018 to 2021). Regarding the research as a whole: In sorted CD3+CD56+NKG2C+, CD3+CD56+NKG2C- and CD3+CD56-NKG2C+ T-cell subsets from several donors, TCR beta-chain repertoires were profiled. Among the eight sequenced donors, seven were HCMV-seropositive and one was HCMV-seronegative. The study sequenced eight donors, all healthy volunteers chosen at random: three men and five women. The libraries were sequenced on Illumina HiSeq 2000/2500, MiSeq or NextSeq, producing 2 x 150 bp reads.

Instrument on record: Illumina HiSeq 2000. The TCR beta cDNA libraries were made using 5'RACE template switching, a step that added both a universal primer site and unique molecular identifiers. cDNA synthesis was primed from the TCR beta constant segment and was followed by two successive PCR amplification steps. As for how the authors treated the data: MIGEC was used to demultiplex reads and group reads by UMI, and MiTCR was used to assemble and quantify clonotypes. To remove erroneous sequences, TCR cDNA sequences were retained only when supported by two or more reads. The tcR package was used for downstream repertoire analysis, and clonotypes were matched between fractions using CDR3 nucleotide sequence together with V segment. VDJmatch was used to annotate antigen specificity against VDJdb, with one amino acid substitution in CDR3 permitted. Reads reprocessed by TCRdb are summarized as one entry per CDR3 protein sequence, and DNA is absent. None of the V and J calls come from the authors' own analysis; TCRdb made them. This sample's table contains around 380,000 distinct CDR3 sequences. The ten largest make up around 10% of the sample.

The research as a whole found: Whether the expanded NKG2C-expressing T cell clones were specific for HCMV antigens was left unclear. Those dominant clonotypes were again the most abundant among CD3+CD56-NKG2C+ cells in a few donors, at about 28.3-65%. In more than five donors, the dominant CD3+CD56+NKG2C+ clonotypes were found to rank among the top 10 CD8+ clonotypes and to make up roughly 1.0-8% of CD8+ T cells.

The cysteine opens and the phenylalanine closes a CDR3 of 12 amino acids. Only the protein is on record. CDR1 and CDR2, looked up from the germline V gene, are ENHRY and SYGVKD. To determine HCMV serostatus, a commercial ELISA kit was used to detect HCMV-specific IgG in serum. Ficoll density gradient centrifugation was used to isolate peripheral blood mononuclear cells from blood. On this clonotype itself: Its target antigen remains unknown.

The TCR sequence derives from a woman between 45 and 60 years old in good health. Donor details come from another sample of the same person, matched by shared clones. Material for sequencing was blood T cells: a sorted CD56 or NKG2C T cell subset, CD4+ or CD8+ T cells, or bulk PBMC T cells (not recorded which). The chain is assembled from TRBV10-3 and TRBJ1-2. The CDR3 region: CAISSGSYGYTF.